This TCR beta chain was found in a study of long-term antiretroviral therapy in people with HIV. Study-wide results and limits: Relative to transplant donor controls, diversity remained lower despite increasing after ART. Data on ART adherence, viral resistance or therapy changes were unavailable.

Points on this clone: Its antigen is not known.

Samples held 1-10 million cryopreserved PBMC before DNA extraction. At survey level, the immunoSEQ assay was run in its v3.0 version. The study targeted 40,000-50,000 T-cell genomes per sample in sequencing. Only in-frame clones appear in the TCRdb table, and some are missing; sequencing was by immunoSEQ multiplex PCR. The sample lists over 35,000 clones, around 93% seen once, with approximately 2.2% in the top ten. The CDR3 has 13 amino acids. V lost 5 bases and J 5 bases, leaving 11 bases between the germline ends. Germline V gene data show CDR1 as SGHTA and CDR2 as FQGNSA. This receptor was obtained from a man aged 25-45 years with HIV. The material was unsorted PBMCs, obtained almost 9.5 years after starting antiretroviral therapy. The chain combines TRBV7-2 with TRBJ2-3; no reliable D call. The CDR3 sequence is CASSPLVVDTQYF. In DNA form, the CDR3 reads TGTGCCAGCAGCCCCCTAGTCGTAGATACGCAGTATTTT.